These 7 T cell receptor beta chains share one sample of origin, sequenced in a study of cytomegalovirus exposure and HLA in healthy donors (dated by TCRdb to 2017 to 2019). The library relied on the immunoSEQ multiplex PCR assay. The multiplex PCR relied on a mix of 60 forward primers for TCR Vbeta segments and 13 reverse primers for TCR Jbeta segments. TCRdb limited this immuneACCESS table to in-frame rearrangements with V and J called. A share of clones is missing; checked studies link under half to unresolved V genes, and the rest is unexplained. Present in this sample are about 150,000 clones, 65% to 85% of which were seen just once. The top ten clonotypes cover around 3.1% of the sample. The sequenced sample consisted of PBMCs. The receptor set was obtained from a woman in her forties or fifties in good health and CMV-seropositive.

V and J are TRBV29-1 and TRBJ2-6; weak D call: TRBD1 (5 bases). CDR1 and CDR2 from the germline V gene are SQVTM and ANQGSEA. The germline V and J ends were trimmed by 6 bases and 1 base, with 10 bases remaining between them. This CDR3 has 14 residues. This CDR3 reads CSVAGLSGANVLTF. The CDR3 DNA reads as TGCAGCGTGGCAGGGTTATCTGGGGCCAACGTCCTGACTTTC.

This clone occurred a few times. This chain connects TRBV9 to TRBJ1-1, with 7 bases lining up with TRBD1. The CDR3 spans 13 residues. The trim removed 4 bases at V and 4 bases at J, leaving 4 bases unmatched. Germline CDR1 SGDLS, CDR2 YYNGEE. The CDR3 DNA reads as TGTGCCAGCAGCACCCGGGACAGCACTGAAGCTTTCTTT. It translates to CASSTRDSTEAFF.

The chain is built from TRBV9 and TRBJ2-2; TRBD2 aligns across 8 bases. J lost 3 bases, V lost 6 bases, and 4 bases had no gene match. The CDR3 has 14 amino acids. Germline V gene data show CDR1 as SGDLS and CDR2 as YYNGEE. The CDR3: CASTRGGHTGELFF. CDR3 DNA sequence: TGTGCCAGCACCCGGGGGGGCCACACCGGGGAGCTGTTTTTT.

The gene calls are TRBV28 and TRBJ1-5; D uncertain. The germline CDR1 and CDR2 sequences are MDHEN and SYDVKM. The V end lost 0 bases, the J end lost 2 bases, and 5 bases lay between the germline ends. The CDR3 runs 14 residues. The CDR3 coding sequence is TGTGCCAGCAGTTTATGGCGGGGCAATCAGCCCCAGCATTTT. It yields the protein CASSLWRGNQPQHF.

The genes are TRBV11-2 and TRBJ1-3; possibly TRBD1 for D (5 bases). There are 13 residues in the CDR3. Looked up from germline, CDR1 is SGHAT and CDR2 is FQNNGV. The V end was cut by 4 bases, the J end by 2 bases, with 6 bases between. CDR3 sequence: CASSSDTGNTIYF. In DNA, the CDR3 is TGTGCCAGCAGCTCGGACACTGGAAACACCATATATTTT.

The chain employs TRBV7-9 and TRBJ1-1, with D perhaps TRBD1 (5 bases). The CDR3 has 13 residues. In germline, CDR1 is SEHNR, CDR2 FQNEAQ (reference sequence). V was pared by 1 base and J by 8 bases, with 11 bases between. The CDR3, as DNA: TGTGCCAGCAGCTTAGTAGAGGCAGGGGAAGCTTTCTTT. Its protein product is CASSLVEAGEAFF.

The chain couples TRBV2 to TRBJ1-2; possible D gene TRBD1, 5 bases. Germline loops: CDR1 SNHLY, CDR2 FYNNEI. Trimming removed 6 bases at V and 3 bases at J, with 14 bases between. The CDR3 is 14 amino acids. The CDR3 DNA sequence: TGTGCCAGCAGGGGAGGAGACAGCTACTATGGCTACACCTTC. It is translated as CASRGGDSYYGYTF.